The 16 T cell receptor beta chains given below trace back to one sample, sequenced in a study of blood T cells in healthy people across ages. Next came a second PCR, run for roughly 6 to 11 cycles, which used a sample-barcoded 5' primer along with a J-beta primer mix. TCRdb independently ran MiXCR on the 5' RACE reads; one entry per CDR3 protein. This table has around 1,000,000 distinct CDR3 sequences, about 25% appearing once. This sample was shared with a second study, whose subject was T cells of mothers and their children.

Sequenced material: blood. All receptors derive from a girl aged 2-10 years in good health.

This clonotype was counted between two and nine times. This chain joins TRBV20-1 and TRBJ1-1, with TRBD1 matching over 8 bases. Germline values: CDR1 DFQATT, CDR2 SNEGSKA (reference sequence). V shed 3 bases and J 6 bases; nucleotides not matched to a gene: 12. CDR3 length: 15 amino acids. CDR3 loop: CSASSAGGKMAEAFF. CDR3 bases: TGCAGTGCTAGCTCTGCAGGGGGCAAGATGGCTGAAGCTTTCTTT.

This clonotype appeared a few times. V and J are TRBV7-9 and TRBJ2-2; TRBD2 might be the D (6 bases). V shed 8 bases and J shed 0 bases, with 25 bases lying between them. Looked up from germline, CDR1 is SEHNR and CDR2 is FQNEAQ (reference sequence). The length of the CDR3 is 19 residues. CDR3 nucleotides: TGTGCCAGCTTTCTACTCTCGGGCCGCGGGGTCTCGAACACCGGGGAGCTGTTTTTT. It specifies CASFLLSGRGVSNTGELFF. The full variable domain, in which reference TRBV7-9 and TRBJ2-2 provide the parts outside the CDR3, is DTGVSQNPRHKITKRGQNVTFRCDPISEHNRLYWYRQTLGQGPEFLTYFQNEAQLEKSRLLSDRFSAERPKGSFSTLEIQRTEQGDSAMYLCASFLLSGRGVSNTGELFFGEGSRLTVL.

This chain joins TRBV20-1 and TRBJ1-3; the D is unclear. V gave up 2 bases and J gave up 0 bases, with 11 bases separating them. CDR3 length equals 15 residues. Germline V gene lookup returns CDR1 DFQATT and CDR2 SNEGSKA (reference sequence). For the CDR3, the DNA is TGCAGTGCTAGAAATTACCGGGGCTCTGGAAACACCATATATTTT. Its translation is CSARNYRGSGNTIYF.

This clonotype has only a few counts. The chain carries TRBV6-2 or TRBV6-3 and TRBJ2-7; 7 positions match TRBD2. CDR1 MNHEY and CDR2 SVGEGT come from the germline V gene. The J segment lost 5 bases and the V segment lost 5 bases, leaving 6 bases of the junction unmatched. CDR3 length: 13 amino acids. The chain's CDR3 is CASSATSWDEQYF. The CDR3 coding sequence is TGTGCCAGCAGTGCGACTAGCTGGGACGAGCAGTACTTC.

This clonotype was detected only a few times. This rearrangement joins TRBV4-1 to TRBJ2-3, with D possibly being TRBD2 (6 bases). The germline V gene has CDR1 MGHRA and CDR2 YSYEKL. This CDR3 is 17 amino acids long. V was trimmed by 1 base and J by 2 bases, leaving 16 bases between them. CDR3 region: CASSQAPGTGDTDTQYF. CDR3 nucleotide sequence: TGCGCCAGCAGCCAAGCCCCCGGGACGGGAGACACAGATACGCAGTATTTT.

This clonotype turned up a few times. The chain combines TRBV7-9 with TRBJ1-6; no reliable D call. Germline CDR1 and CDR2: SEHNR and FQNEAQ (reference sequence). The CDR3 is made up of 17 amino acids. V was shortened by 0 bases and J by 7 bases, with 16 bases between the two germline ends. The CDR3 DNA sequence: TGTGCCAGCAGCTTAGCGGGTATCCCGGCGGGCAATTCACCCCTCCACTTT. It codes for CASSLAGIPAGNSPLHF.

This clonotype was seen a handful of times. This chain uses TRBV6-5 with TRBJ2-1; D possibly corresponds to TRBD2 (6 bases). Trimming removed 2 bases from V and 5 bases from J, with 22 bases in between. Germline values: CDR1 MNHEY, CDR2 SVGAGI. This CDR3 is 18 amino acids long. The CDR3 region has the DNA TGTGCCAGCAGTTACGCCCTTCGACTAGGACTACACAACAATGAGCAGTTCTTC. It specifies CASSYALRLGLHNNEQFF.

The chain has TRBV6-2 or TRBV6-3 and TRBJ1-4; D is ambiguous. Germline V lookup: CDR1 MNHEY, CDR2 SVGEGT. The CDR3 covers 13 residues. The V gene lost 2 bases and the J gene lost 7 bases, with 8 bases spanning the gap. Written as DNA, the CDR3 is TGTGCCAGCAGTTACCCGGTTCGTGAAAAACTGTTTTTT. The encoded protein is CASSYPVREKLFF.

This chain links TRBV10-3 with TRBJ2-7; D possibly corresponds to TRBD1 (6 bases). Germline V gene lookup returns CDR1 ENHRY and CDR2 SYGVKD. The CDR3 runs 15 residues. Trimming stripped 4 bases from V and 3 bases from J, with 16 bases between. Here the CDR3 DNA reads TGTGCCATCAGTGCAGGGACGGGACACCTCTACGAGCAGTACTTC. Amino acids: CAISAGTGHLYEQYF.

The V gene is TRBV6-2 or TRBV6-3, the J gene TRBJ2-3; D unresolved. Germline loops: CDR1 MNHEY, CDR2 SVGEGT. CDR3 size: 11 residues. The V gene lost 9 bases and the J gene lost 2 bases, with 6 bases spanning the gap. The CDR3 nucleotides are TGTGCCAGTGAAAACACAGATACGCAGTATTTT. It yields the protein CASENTDTQYF.

The chain has TRBV6-2 or TRBV6-3 and TRBJ2-7; 13 bases are a match to TRBD2. The DNA end is a closer match to TRBJ2-1, so the J assignment may be wrong. The germline V gene encodes CDR1 MNHEY and CDR2 SVGEGT. The CDR3 sequence is 17 residues long. As DNA, the CDR3 is TGTGCCAGCGGGTCCCCGACTAGCGGGGGGCCTAGCAATGAGCAGTTCTTC. Translating gives CASGSPTSGGPSNEQFF.

This clonotype was seen a handful of times. V is TRBV12-3 or TRBV12-4 and J is TRBJ1-1; TRBD1 might be the D (5 bases). The CDR3 has 13 residues. V gave up 1 base and J gave up 7 bases, with 10 bases separating them. CDR3 in amino acids: CASSLVGVDEAFF. CDR3 nucleotide sequence: TGTGCCAGCAGTTTAGTAGGGGTTGATGAAGCTTTCTTT.

The V and J genes are TRBV10-3 and TRBJ2-1, with D perhaps TRBD1 (5 bases). This CDR3 is built from 14 residues. Trimming cost V 8 bases and J 2 bases, with 13 bases left between them. Germline lookup yields CDR1 ENHRY and CDR2 SYGVKD. CDR3 amino acids: CAISSAGTYNEQFF. CDR3 sequence (DNA): TGTGCCATCTCCTCAGCAGGGACCTACAATGAGCAGTTCTTC.

This clonotype was observed a few times. J is TRBJ1-1 and V is TRBV4-1; TRBD1 is a possible D gene (6 bases). CDR3 length: 17 amino acids. V was cut by 4 bases and J by 3 bases, with 21 bases left in between. CDR1 and CDR2 from the germline V gene are MGHRA and YSYEKL. The CDR3 here is CASSRPTGREVDTEAFF. CDR3 DNA sequence: TGCGCCAGCAGCCGTCCTACAGGGCGCGAGGTAGACACTGAAGCTTTCTTT.

The V gene is TRBV5-1, the J gene TRBJ2-5; weak D call: TRBD2 (5 bases). With the DNA end fitting TRBJ2-7 better, the J assignment may be wrong. Per germline, CDR1 SGHRS and CDR2 YFSETQ. CDR3 length: 14 residues. The CDR3 bases are TGCGCCAGCAGCCTGATCCCCGGGACCTACGAGCAGTACTTC. Amino acids: CASSLIPGTYEQYF.

The chain joins TRBV7-3 to TRBJ2-5, with 8 bases lining up with TRBD2. The closer fit of TRBJ2-1 to the DNA end suggests the J call may be wrong. CDR1 is SGHTA and CDR2 is FQGTGA in the germline V gene. This CDR3 has 14 residues. The CDR3 nucleotides read TGTGCCAGCAGCTACGGGGGGGGACTAGTTGAGCAGTTCTTC. It yields the protein CASSYGGGLVEQFF.